This TCR beta chain was documented in a study of blood T cells in healthy people across ages. Across the study: Per two T cells, about one barcoded beta molecule was captured through template switching.

The study recruited healthy Caucasian donors from Russia who were aged about 6 to 95. Alongside a J-beta primer mix, a sample-barcoded 5' primer served in a second PCR lasting 7 to 11 cycles. In TCRdb, the 5' RACE reads were re-called with MiXCR into one record per CDR3 protein. The table lists about 640,000 distinct CDR3 sequences, 58% of them singletons, with around 37% in the top ten. The length of the CDR3 is 16 residues. In germline, CDR1 is SGHTA, CDR2 FQGNSA. In the case of this clonotype: One junction end disagrees with the germline gene, perhaps due to a read error.

The clonotype comes from a man aged 60 to 75 in good health. The sample comprised blood. The chain uses TRBV7-2 and TRBJ2-3, with D perhaps TRBD2 (6 bases). This chain's CDR3 is CASSLAGRGVTDAQYF. The CDR3 DNA reads as TGTGCCAGCAGCTTAGCGGGGCGCGGGGTCACAGATGCGCAGTATTTT. The complete variable domain, with remaining parts taken from reference TRBV7-2 and TRBJ2-3, reads GAGVSQSPSNKVTEKGKDVELRCDPISGHTALYWYRQSLGQGLEFLIYFQGNSAPDKSGLPSDRFSAERTGGSVSTLTIQRTQQEDSAVYLCASSLAGRGVTDAQYFGPGTRLTVL.